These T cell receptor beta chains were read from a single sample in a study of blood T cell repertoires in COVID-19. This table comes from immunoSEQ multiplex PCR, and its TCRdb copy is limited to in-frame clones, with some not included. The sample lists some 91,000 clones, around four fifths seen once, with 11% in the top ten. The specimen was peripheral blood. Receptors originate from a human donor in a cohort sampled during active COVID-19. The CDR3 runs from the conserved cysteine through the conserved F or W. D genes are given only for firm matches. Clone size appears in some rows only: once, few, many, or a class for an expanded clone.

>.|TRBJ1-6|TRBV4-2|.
TGTGCCAGCAGCCCCCGCAGGGGTTCACCCCTCCACTTT
CASSPRRGSPLHF
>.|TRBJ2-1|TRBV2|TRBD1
TGTGCCAGCAGTTCCGGGACAGGGGTTAATGAGCAGTTCTTC
CASSSGTGVNEQFF
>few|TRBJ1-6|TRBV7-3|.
TGTGCCAGCAGCTTATTAGCAGTATCACCCCTCCACTTT
CASSLLAVSPLHF
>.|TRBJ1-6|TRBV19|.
TGTGCCAGTAGTACAGGGAATAATTCACCCCTCCACTTT
CASSTGNNSPLHF
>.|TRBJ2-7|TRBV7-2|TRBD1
TGTGCCAGCAGCTTATCGTACGGGACAGGGATCGAGCAGTACTTC
CASSLSYGTGIEQYF
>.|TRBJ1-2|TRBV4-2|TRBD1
TGTGCCAGCAGCCGACAGGGGAGCTATGGCTACACCTTC
CASSRQGSYGYTF
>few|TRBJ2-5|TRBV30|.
TGTGCCTGGAGGGGGTCCGGGGTCCGGGAGACCCAGTACTTC
CAWRGSGVRETQYF
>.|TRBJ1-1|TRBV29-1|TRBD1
TGCAGCGTCGTGGGACAGGCGAACACTGAAGCTTTCTTT
CSVVGQANTEAFF
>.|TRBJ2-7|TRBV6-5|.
TGTGCCAGCAGTTACTCGAGGGTGTCCCCGGCCGGGGAGCAGTACTTC
CASSYSRVSPAGEQYF
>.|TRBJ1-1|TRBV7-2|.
TGTGCCAGCAGCTTGGGACAGAACACTGAAGCTTTCTTT
CASSLGQNTEAFF
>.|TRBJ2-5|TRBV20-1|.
TGCAGTGCCCCTTACCGGGAGACCCAGTACTTC
CSAPYRETQYF
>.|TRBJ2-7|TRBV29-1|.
TGCAGCGTCATAGTGGGGGGTGGGGACGAGCAGTACTTC
CSVIVGGGDEQYF
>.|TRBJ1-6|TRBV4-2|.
TGTGCCAGCAGCCAAGATGCAGGGGCCCAATCACCCCTCCACTTT
CASSQDAGAQSPLHF
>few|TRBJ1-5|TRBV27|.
TGTGCCAGCAGTTTATCGTTCGATCAGCCCCAGCATTTT
CASSLSFDQPQHF
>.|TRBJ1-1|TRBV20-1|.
TGCAGTGCCATAAAACTTGAAGCTTTCTTT
CSAIKLEAFF
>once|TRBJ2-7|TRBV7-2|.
TGTGCCAGCAGCCGGGAGGGGACAGCGTCCTACGAGCAGTACTTC
CASSREGTASYEQYF
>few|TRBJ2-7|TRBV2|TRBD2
TGTGCCAGCAGTGAAAGGGAGGGAACTCCCTACGAGCAGTACTTC
CASSEREGTPYEQYF
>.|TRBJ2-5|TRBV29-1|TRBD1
TGCAGCGTACAGGGGGGAGGTATGAAGACCCAGTACTTC
CSVQGGGMKTQYF
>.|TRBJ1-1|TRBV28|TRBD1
TGTGCCAGCAGTCGTCACAGGGGCTCCGTGAACACTGAAGCTTTCTTT
CASSRHRGSVNTEAFF
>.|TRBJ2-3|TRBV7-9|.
TGTGCCAGCAGCTTGAGGGGGTTGTTCACAGATACGCAGTATTTT
CASSLRGLFTDTQYF
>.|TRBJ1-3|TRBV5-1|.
TGCGCCAGCAGCTTGTCGGCAGGGGTTGAAAACACCATATATTTT
CASSLSAGVENTIYF
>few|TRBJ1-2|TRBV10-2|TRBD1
TGCGCCAGCAGTGAGCACCCCAGGGGGATGTATTATGGCTACACCTTC
CASSEHPRGMYYGYTF
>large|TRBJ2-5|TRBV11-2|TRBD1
TGTGCCAGCAGCCCAGGGGGCAATTTTAGGGAGACCCAGTACTTC
CASSPGGNFRETQYF
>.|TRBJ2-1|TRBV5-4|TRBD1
TGTGCCAGCAGCTTGGGGGGGACAGGTCGCGATGAGCAGTTCTTC
CASSLGGTGRDEQFF
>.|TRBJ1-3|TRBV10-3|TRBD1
TGTGCCAGATCGACAGGGAACTCTGGAAACACCATATATTTT
CARSTGNSGNTIYF
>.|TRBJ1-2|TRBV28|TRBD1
TGTGCCAGCAGTGGCTTTACAGGGGACGATGGCTACACCTTC
CASSGFTGDDGYTF
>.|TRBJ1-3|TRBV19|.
TGTGCCAGTAGTACCGTTCGGGGGACCTCTGGAAACACCATATATTTT
CASSTVRGTSGNTIYF
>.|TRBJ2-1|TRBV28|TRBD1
TGTGCCAGCAAGAGACAGGGGGACAATGAGCAGTTCTTC
CASKRQGDNEQFF
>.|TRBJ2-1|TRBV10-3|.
TGTGCCATCAGTGATTCCTCAGGGGATGAGCAGTTCTTC
CAISDSSGDEQFF
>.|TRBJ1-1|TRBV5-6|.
TGTGCCAGCAGCACCATACAGGCCGCCCCTACGAACACTGAAGCTTTCTTT
CASSTIQAAPTNTEAFF
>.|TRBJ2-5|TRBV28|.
TGTGCCAGCAGGGCAGGAGACGGGGCCCAGTACTTC
CASRAGDGAQYF
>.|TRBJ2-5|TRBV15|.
TGTGCCACCAGCCGTACTTGGGGGCCGGGGGAGACCCAGTACTTC
CATSRTWGPGETQYF
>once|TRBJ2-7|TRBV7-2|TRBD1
TGTGCCAGCACACCCAGACAGGGCAACCTCTACGAGCAGTACTTC
CASTPRQGNLYEQYF
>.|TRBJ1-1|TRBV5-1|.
TGCGCCAGCAGCTTGGTGGGCAGATTGAACACTGAAGCTTTCTTT
CASSLVGRLNTEAFF
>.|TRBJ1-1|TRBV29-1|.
TGCAGCGTCTCGCGGACAGCCTCTTCTGAAGCTTTCTTT
CSVSRTASSEAFF
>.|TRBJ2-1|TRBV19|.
TGTGCCAGTACCCCGACGTCCACTAGTTTCAATGAGCAGTTCTTC
CASTPTSTSFNEQFF
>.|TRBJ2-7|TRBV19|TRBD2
TGTGCCAGTAGTTCCGGACTAGCGGAGAGGTCCTACGAGCAGTACTTC
CASSSGLAERSYEQYF
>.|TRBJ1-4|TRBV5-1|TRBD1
TGCGCCAGCTCCCTCGTAGGGGACAGCTCTTCAACTAATGAAAAACTGTTTTTT
CASSLVGDSSSTNEKLFF